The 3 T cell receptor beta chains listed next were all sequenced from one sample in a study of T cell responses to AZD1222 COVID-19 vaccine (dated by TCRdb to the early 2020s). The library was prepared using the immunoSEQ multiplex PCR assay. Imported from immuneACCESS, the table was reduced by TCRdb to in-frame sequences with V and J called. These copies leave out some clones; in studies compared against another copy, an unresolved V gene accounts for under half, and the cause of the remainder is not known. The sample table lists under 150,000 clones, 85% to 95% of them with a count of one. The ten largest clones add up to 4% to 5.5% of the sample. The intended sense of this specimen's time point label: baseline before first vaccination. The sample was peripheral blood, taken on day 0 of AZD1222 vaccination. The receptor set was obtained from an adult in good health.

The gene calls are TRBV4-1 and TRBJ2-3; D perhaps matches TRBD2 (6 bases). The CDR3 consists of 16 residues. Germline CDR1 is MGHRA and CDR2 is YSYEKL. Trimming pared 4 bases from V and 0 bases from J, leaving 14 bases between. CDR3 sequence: CASSRETAGSTDTQYF. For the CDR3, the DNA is TGCGCCAGCAGCCGAGAGACGGCGGGGAGCACAGATACGCAGTATTTT.

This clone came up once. The CDR3 is CASSPKGRGGTEAFF. CDR3 sequence (DNA): TGTGCCAGCAGTCCCAAGGGGAGGGGAGGCACTGAAGCTTTCTTT. V and J are TRBV6-6 and TRBJ1-1; tentatively, D is TRBD1 (5 bases). The ends were cut back, 5 bases at V and 4 bases at J, with 17 bases in the middle. This CDR3 has 15 residues. Germline CDR1 is MNHNY and CDR2 is SVGAGI (reference sequence).

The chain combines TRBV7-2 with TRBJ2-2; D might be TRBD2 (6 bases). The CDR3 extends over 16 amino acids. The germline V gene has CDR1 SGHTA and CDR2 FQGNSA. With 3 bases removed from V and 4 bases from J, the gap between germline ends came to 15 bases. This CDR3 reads CASSLRTTLGTGELFF. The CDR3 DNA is TGTGCCAGCAGCTTGCGGACTACCCTGGGCACCGGGGAGCTGTTTTTT. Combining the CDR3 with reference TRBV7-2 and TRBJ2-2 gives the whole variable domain GAGVSQSPSNKVTEKGKDVELRCDPISGHTALYWYRQSLGQGLEFLIYFQGNSAPDKSGLPSDRFSAERTGGSVSTLTIQRTQQEDSAVYLCASSLRTTLGTGELFFGEGSRLTVL.